These 17 T cell receptor beta chains originate from one sample sequenced in a study of cytomegalovirus exposure and HLA in healthy donors (dated 2017 in TCRdb). Libraries came from the immunoSEQ multiplex PCR assay. For the multiplex PCR, a mixture combining 60 forward primers for TCR Vbeta segments and 13 reverse primers for TCR Jbeta segments was used. The table was pulled from immuneACCESS by TCRdb, which kept in-frame rearrangements only. Such tables lose some clones; where checked, under half of the loss comes from unresolved V genes, and the rest has no known cause. The sample table lists about 4,500 clones, over 75% of them with a count of one. Roughly 6% of the sample lies in the top ten. The sample comprised PBMCs. These receptors all come from a woman aged 40 to 50 in good health and CMV-seropositive.

This clone was recorded only once. CDR3 region: CASSLGDRDEQYF. The CDR3 DNA is TGCGCCAGCAGCTTGGGAGACAGGGACGAGCAGTACTTC. The chain is built from TRBV5-1 and TRBJ2-7, with 7 nucleotides matching TRBD1. This CDR3 contains 13 residues. With 0 bases clipped from V and 5 bases from J, the junction kept 2 bases outside the gene matches. Per germline, CDR1 SGHRS and CDR2 YFSETQ.

The rearrangement joins TRBV30 to TRBJ1-2; no reliable D call. V dropped 5 bases and J dropped 4 bases, with 8 bases sitting between them. The germline CDR1 and CDR2 sequences are GTSNPN and SVGIG (reference sequence). The CDR3 extends over 11 amino acids. The CDR3 sequence is CAWGAVYGYTF. CDR3 sequence (DNA): TGTGCCTGGGGAGCTGTCTATGGCTACACCTTC.

The chain recombines TRBV30 with TRBJ1-3; unclear D gene. This CDR3 has 15 amino acids. The V gene's germline CDR1 is GTSNPN and CDR2 SVGIG (reference sequence). Deletions cut 1 base from V and 0 bases from J, with 10 bases between. CDR3 coding DNA: TGTGCCTGGAGTGGGACTTCATTCTCTGGAAACACCATATATTTT. As protein: CAWSGTSFSGNTIYF.

This sequence joins TRBV7-2 and TRBJ1-5; no reliable D call. The CDR3 consists of 14 residues. The germline gives CDR1 SGHTA, CDR2 FQGNSA. Trimming took off 4 bases at V and 6 bases at J, with 13 bases between the two ends. The CDR3 spells CASSSSTRSQPQHF. CDR3 DNA sequence: TGTGCCAGCAGCTCCTCAACCCGTAGTCAGCCCCAGCATTTT.

This clone was seen just once. The V gene is TRBV18, the J gene TRBJ1-1; D is possibly TRBD1 (6 bases). In germline, CDR1 is KGHSH, CDR2 LQKENI. The CDR3 is 13 residues long. The V gene lost 4 bases and the J gene lost 5 bases, with 11 bases spanning the gap. The chain's CDR3 is CASSLQGGTEAFF. The DNA of the CDR3 is TGTGCCAGCTCACTACAGGGAGGGACTGAAGCTTTCTTT.

The V call is TRBV6-5, the J call TRBJ2-7; TRBD2 agrees at 9 bases. The V segment lost 6 bases and the J segment 9 bases; nucleotides outside the gene matches: 9. This CDR3 is built from 13 residues. Germline CDR1 is MNHEY and CDR2 is SVGAGI. CDR3 protein: CASRGSSGVGQYF. In DNA, the CDR3 is TGTGCCAGCAGAGGGTCTAGCGGGGTAGGGCAGTACTTC.

This rearrangement joins TRBV6-5 to TRBJ1-4; D unclear. Germline V gives CDR1 MNHEY, CDR2 SVGAGI. The CDR3 sequence is 14 residues long. The V and J ends lost 6 bases and 10 bases respectively, with 18 bases between them. CDR3 DNA: TGTGCCAGCAGCCCCCCCCGGGGTAAGGGAAAACTGTTTTTT. This gives the protein CASSPPRGKGKLFF.

The J gene is TRBJ1-1, the V gene TRBV6-5; D not certain. This CDR3 comprises 11 residues. CDR1 is MNHEY, CDR2 SVGAGI, per germline. V lost 6 bases and J lost 4, with 6 bases in between. This CDR3 is CASRSSTEAFF. The CDR3, as DNA: TGTGCCAGCAGATCTAGCACTGAAGCTTTCTTT.

The chain employs TRBV30 and TRBJ2-7; 8 bases are a match to TRBD1. The V gene's germline CDR1 is GTSNPN and CDR2 SVGIG (reference sequence). The CDR3 covers 13 residues. With 2 bases clipped from V and 6 bases from J, the junction kept 6 bases outside the gene matches. CDR3 in DNA: TGTGCCTGGAGTAACACAGGGGGTGGCGAGCAGTACTTC. It is translated as CAWSNTGGGEQYF. The complete variable domain, with remaining parts taken from reference TRBV30 and TRBJ2-7, reads SQTIHQWPATLVQPVGSPLSLECTVEGTSNPNLYWYRQAAGRGLQLLFYSVGIGQISSEVPQNLSASRPQDRQFILSSKKLLLSDSGFYLCAWSNTGGGEQYFGPGTRLTVT.

The CDR3 DNA is TGCAGCGTTGAAGAGGGTCCGGACAGTTTTCGGTATTTT. As protein: CSVEEGPDSFRYF. The chain couples TRBV29-1 to TRBJ1-3, with D tentatively TRBD1 (6 bases). This CDR3 spans 13 amino acids. V lost 0 bases, J lost 16 bases, and 19 bases lay in between. Germline CDR1 reads SQVTM; CDR2 reads ANQGSEA.

This clone showed up just once. The chain couples TRBV30 to TRBJ1-5; 11 nucleotides align to TRBD1. Germline CDR1 reads GTSNPN; CDR2 reads SVGIG (reference sequence). The CDR3 spans 14 residues. J lost 6 bases, V lost 5 bases, and 6 bases had no gene match. The CDR3 protein is CAWAGTGGFQPQHF. In DNA, the CDR3 is TGTGCCTGGGCCGGGACAGGGGGATTTCAGCCCCAGCATTTT.

The J gene is TRBJ2-5, the V gene TRBV28; TRBD1 agrees at 7 bases. Germline lookup yields CDR1 MDHEN and CDR2 SYDVKM. The CDR3 contains 16 residues. Trimming cost V 4 bases and J 7 bases; bases outside gene matches: 15. In nucleotides, the CDR3 is TGTGCCAGCAGTTCATCGACAGGGCCCACGGGTAGGACCCAGTACTTC. Its protein is CASSSSTGPTGRTQYF. The variable domain in full, completed from reference TRBV28 and TRBJ2-5, reads DVKVTQSSRYLVKRTGEKVFLECVQDMDHENMFWYRQDPGLGLRLIYFSYDVKMKEKGDIPEGYSVSREKKERFSLILESASTNQTSMYLCASSSSTGPTGRTQYFGPGTRLLVL.

This chain links TRBV13 with TRBJ2-3, with 11 bases identical to TRBD2. J was trimmed by 2 bases and V by 4 bases; bases with no gene match: 5. The CDR3 covers 16 residues. Germline CDR1 is PRHDT and CDR2 is FYEKMQ (reference sequence). The CDR3 loop reads CASSSRLAGPTDTQYF. As DNA, the CDR3 is TGTGCCAGCAGCTCCCGACTAGCGGGGCCCACAGATACGCAGTATTTT.

V gene TRBV29-1 combines with J gene TRBJ2-7; 8 bases align to TRBD1. CDR1 is SQVTM, CDR2 ANQGSEA, per germline. V lost 4 bases to trimming and J lost 5 bases; unmatched junction nucleotides: 7. This CDR3 is 13 amino acids long. The CDR3 spells CSVGGQDRHEQYF. CDR3 in DNA: TGCAGCGTTGGGGGACAGGATCGCCACGAGCAGTACTTC.

The rearrangement links TRBV29-1 to TRBJ1-2; D gene uncertain. V shed 7 bases and J shed 0 bases, with 9 bases lying between them. Germline values: CDR1 SQVTM, CDR2 ANQGSEA. The CDR3 totals 12 residues. CDR3 nucleotide sequence: TGCAGCGCTGTAGGAGCTAACTATGGCTACACCTTC. It is translated as CSAVGANYGYTF.

J is TRBJ1-2 and V is TRBV6-1; 9 bases map to TRBD1. Trimming cost V 5 bases and J 6 bases; bases outside gene matches: 4. CDR1 MNHNS and CDR2 SASEGT come from the germline V gene. This CDR3 contains 13 residues. CDR3 nucleotides: TGTGCCAGCAGTAAATGGGACAGGGATGGCTACACCTTC. It is translated as CASSKWDRDGYTF.

The CDR3 loop reads CASSRDGAGSTDTQYF. CDR3 nucleotides: TGTGCCAGCAGCAGAGACGGAGCGGGCAGCACAGATACGCAGTATTTT. The gene calls are TRBV13 and TRBJ2-3, with D possibly being TRBD2 (6 bases). V lost 5 bases, J lost 0 bases, and 15 bases lay in between. The CDR3 runs to 16 residues. Germline CDR1 reads PRHDT; CDR2 reads FYEKMQ (reference sequence). Complete variable domain (other parts from reference TRBV13 and TRBJ2-3): AAGVIQSPRHLIKEKRETATLKCYPIPRHDTVYWYQQGPGQDPQFLISFYEKMQSDKGSIPDRFSAQQFSDYHSELNMSSLELGDSALYFCASSRDGAGSTDTQYFGPGTRLTVL.